Sequencing of this TCR beta chain was carried out in a study of control samples from healthy donors and cancer patients. Data came from immunoSEQ multiplex PCR; TCRdb stores just in-frame clones and leaves some out. The sample lists fewer than 200,000 clones, roughly 88% occurring once. The J segment lost 5 bases and the V segment lost 5 bases, leaving 4 bases of the junction unmatched. The CDR3 length is 14 residues. CDR1 SGDLS and CDR2 YYNGEE come from the germline V gene. The chain has TRBV9 and TRBJ1-6; 7 positions agree with TRBD1. The receptor was isolated from a woman aged 30 to 39 in good health. Sample: blood. The CDR3 loop is CASSGRGNNSPLHF. DNA for the CDR3: TGTGCCAGCAGTGGCAGGGGGAATAATTCACCCCTCCACTTT.